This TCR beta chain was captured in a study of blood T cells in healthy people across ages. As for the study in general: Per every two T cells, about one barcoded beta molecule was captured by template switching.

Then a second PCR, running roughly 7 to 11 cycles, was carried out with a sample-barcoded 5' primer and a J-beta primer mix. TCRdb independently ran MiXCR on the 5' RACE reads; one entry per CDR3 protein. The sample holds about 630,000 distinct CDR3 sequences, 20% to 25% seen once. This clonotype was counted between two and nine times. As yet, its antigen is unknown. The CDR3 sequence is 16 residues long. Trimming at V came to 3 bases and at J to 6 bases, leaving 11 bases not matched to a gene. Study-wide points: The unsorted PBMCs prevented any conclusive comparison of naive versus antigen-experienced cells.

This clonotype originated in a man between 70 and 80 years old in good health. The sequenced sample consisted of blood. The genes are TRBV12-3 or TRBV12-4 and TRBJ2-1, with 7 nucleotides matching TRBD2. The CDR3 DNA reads TGTGCCAGCAGTTTCCCCTCCGGGACTACCTCCAATGAGCAGTTCTTC. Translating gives CASSFPSGTTSNEQFF.